The 12 T cell receptor beta chains presented below share a single source sample, sequenced in a study of blood T cell repertoires in COVID-19. Repertoires were generated with immunoSEQ multiplex PCR, while TCRdb's copy carries only in-frame clones and drops some. The sample carries 120,000 to 150,000 clones, 75% to 85% recorded once. Sequenced input: peripheral blood. The receptors stem from a man aged 55 to 70 with acute or convalescent COVID-19.

This clone occurred a few times. As DNA, the CDR3 is TGTGCCAGCAGCGTAGCGGGGACAGGAGAACCATACGAGCAGTACTTC. Protein sequence: CASSVAGTGEPYEQYF. The chain has TRBV9 and TRBJ2-7; 8 nucleotides align to TRBD1. Germline trimming cut 0 bases from V and 4 bases from J; bases unmatched to any gene: 9. This CDR3 region has 16 residues. The germline gives CDR1 SGDLS, CDR2 YYNGEE. Variable domain in full (rest from reference TRBV9 and TRBJ2-7): DSGVTQTPKHLITATGQRVTLRCSPRSGDLSVYWYQQSLDQGLQFLIQYYNGEERAKGNILERFSAQQFPDLHSELNLSSLELGDSALYFCASSVAGTGEPYEQYFGPGTRLTVT.

In its sample, this clone was seen once. The chain carries TRBV5-1 and TRBJ2-3; D is perhaps TRBD1 (6 bases). The CDR3 contains 13 residues. Germline V gives CDR1 SGHRS, CDR2 YFSETQ. V lost 7 bases and J 3 bases, leaving 12 bases between the germline ends. CDR3 residues: CASATGFTDTQYF. The CDR3 DNA sequence: TGCGCCAGCGCAACAGGGTTTACAGATACGCAGTATTTT.

The V gene is TRBV10-3, the J gene TRBJ2-4; the match to TRBD2 covers 7 bases. Germline loops: CDR1 ENHRY, CDR2 SYGVKD. V dropped 6 bases and J dropped 2; count of bases not matched to a gene: 7. The CDR3 is made up of 15 amino acids. CDR3 sequence (DNA): TGTGCCATCAGCGACCCCGGGGGGTCCAAAAACATTCAGTACTTC. Protein: CAISDPGGSKNIQYF.

The rearrangement links TRBV5-1 to TRBJ1-4; tentative D call: TRBD1 (6 bases). V was shortened by 3 bases and J by 8 bases, with 14 bases between the two germline ends. Germline-derived CDR1 and CDR2 are SGHRS and YFSETQ. This CDR3 has 14 amino acids. CDR3 in DNA: TGCGCCAGCAGCTCCGGGACATATGTCGAAAAACTGTTTTTT. Encoded protein: CASSSGTYVEKLFF.

This clone was detected once. The chain uses TRBV10-1 and TRBJ2-1, with 15 bases lining up with TRBD2. CDR1 and CDR2 from the germline V gene are WNHNN and SYGVQD (reference sequence). CDR3 length: 20 amino acids. The ends lost 4 bases at V and 0 bases at J; junction bases unmatched: 10. CDR3 DNA sequence: TGCGCCAGCAGTGGGGGACTAGCGGGAGGCCCCTCGAGCTCCTACAATGAGCAGTTCTTC. As protein: CASSGGLAGGPSSSYNEQFF.

The V and J genes are TRBV4-1 and TRBJ2-5, with D uncertain. V dropped 1 base and J dropped 0 bases, with 9 bases sitting between them. Looked up from germline, CDR1 is MGHRA and CDR2 is YSYEKL. The CDR3 runs 15 residues. The DNA of the CDR3 is TGCGCCAGCAGCCAAGTTGGCCTCAACCAAGAGACCCAGTACTTC. Amino acids: CASSQVGLNQETQYF.

This chain joins TRBV19 and TRBJ2-1, with 10 bases that match TRBD1. The ends lost 9 bases at V and 7 bases at J; junction bases unmatched: 12. This CDR3 has 15 residues. Germline V gene data show CDR1 as LNHDA and CDR2 as SQIVND (reference sequence). CDR3 sequence: CASWDEGTGENEQFF. The DNA of the CDR3 is TGTGCCAGCTGGGATGAAGGGACAGGGGAGAATGAGCAGTTCTTC.

The chain has TRBV19 and TRBJ2-1, with 9 bases lining up with TRBD1. CDR3 length: 14 amino acids. Germline V gene lookup returns CDR1 LNHDA and CDR2 SQIVND (reference sequence). J lost 10 bases, V lost 7 bases, and 11 bases had no gene match. The CDR3 DNA is TGTGCCAGTACCACGACAGGGGGGTTTGGGGAGCAGTTCTTC. Protein product: CASTTTGGFGEQFF.

The chain carries TRBV2 and TRBJ2-1, with 7 positions matching TRBD2. This CDR3 is built from 15 residues. Looked up from germline, CDR1 is SNHLY and CDR2 is FYNNEI. The V and J ends lost 6 bases and 0 bases, in that order; junction bases with no gene match: 5. The CDR3 nucleotides are TGTGCCAGCAGAGCCGAGCGGGGCTCCTACAATGAGCAGTTCTTC. Translated: CASRAERGSYNEQFF. Full variable domain (outside the CDR3, taken from reference TRBV2 and TRBJ2-1): EPEVTQTPSHQVTQMGQEVILRCVPISNHLYFYWYRQILGQKVEFLVSFYNNEISEKSEIFDDQFSVERPDGSNFTLKIRSTKLEDSAMYFCASRAERGSYNEQFFGPGTRLTVL.

The rearrangement joins TRBV19 to TRBJ2-7, with TRBD1 identical over 9 bases. J gave up 5 bases and V 3 bases, and 8 bases lay outside the gene matches. The CDR3 consists of 15 residues. Germline lookup yields CDR1 LNHDA and CDR2 SQIVND (reference sequence). The CDR3 DNA reads as TGTGCCAGTAGTATCGCAAACAGGGGGCTCGACGAGCAGTACTTC. This encodes CASSIANRGLDEQYF. Drawing the rest from reference TRBV19 and TRBJ2-7, the complete variable domain is DGGITQSPKYLFRKEGQNVTLSCEQNLNHDAMYWYRQDPGQGLRLIYYSQIVNDFQKGDIAEGYSVSREKKESFPLTVTSAQKNPTAFYLCASSIANRGLDEQYFGPGTRLTVT.

V is TRBV5-1 and J is TRBJ2-3; weak D call: TRBD2 (6 bases). V lost 0 bases and J 2 bases, leaving 10 bases between the germline ends. Germline CDR1 reads SGHRS; CDR2 reads YFSETQ. The CDR3 covers 15 residues. CDR3 protein: CASSLDGSLTDTQYF. DNA for the CDR3: TGCGCCAGCAGCTTGGACGGGAGCCTCACAGATACGCAGTATTTT.

The V call is TRBV28, the J call TRBJ2-7; possible D gene TRBD2, 6 bases. Germline assignment: CDR1 MDHEN and CDR2 SYDVKM. CDR3 size: 14 residues. Trimming pared 3 bases from V and 4 bases from J, leaving 13 bases between. CDR3 in amino acids: CASSLEGPAYEQYF. As DNA, the CDR3 is TGTGCCAGCAGTTTGGAGGGGCCCGCGTACGAGCAGTACTTC.